Below are 29 T cell receptor beta chains sequenced from a single sample in a study of early T cells in non-severe SARS-CoV-2 infection. TCRdb analysed the 5' RACE reads with MiXCR anew, one entry per CDR3 protein. Altogether 65,000 to 90,000 distinct CDR3 sequences are present, around 10% being singletons, with the ten largest covering 4% to 5.5%. The sequenced material came from whole blood. These receptors all stem from an adult who was a healthcare worker with PCR-confirmed SARS-CoV-2 infection or an uninfected control (not recorded which).

This clonotype was observed many times. The chain joins TRBV27 to TRBJ2-5; D is unresolved. Germline loops: CDR1 MNHEY, CDR2 SMNVEV (reference sequence). V lost 0 bases and J lost 1, with 3 bases in between. CDR3 size: 13 residues. The CDR3 sequence: CASSLSSQETQYF. For the CDR3, the DNA is TGTGCCAGCAGTTTATCCAGCCAAGAGACCCAGTACTTC.

In its sample, this clonotype was seen many times. The genes are TRBV27 and TRBJ1-2; D perhaps matches TRBD1 (5 bases). Germline V gene lookup returns CDR1 MNHEY and CDR2 SMNVEV (reference sequence). V lost 2 bases and J 4 bases, leaving 14 bases between the germline ends. The CDR3 is 15 amino acids. Here the CDR3 DNA reads TGTGCCAGCAGTTTACGGGACCCGGTCTTCTATGGCTACACCTTC. Translated, it gives CASSLRDPVFYGYTF.

This clonotype turned up a few times. The chain employs TRBV7-8 and TRBJ2-5, with D possibly matching TRBD1 (5 bases). CDR1 and CDR2 from the germline V gene are SGHVS and FQNEAQ. V lost 1 base to trimming and J lost 3 bases, with 12 bases between them. CDR3 length: 15 amino acids. Here the CDR3 reads CASSLVVTDKETQYF. The CDR3 region has the DNA TGTGCCAGCAGCTTAGTTGTGACAGATAAAGAGACCCAGTACTTC.

In this sample, this clonotype turned up a few times. The V and J genes are TRBV2 and TRBJ1-1, with a tentative D call TRBD1 (5 bases). Trimming cost V 6 bases and J 2 bases, with 10 bases left between them. The germline V gene encodes CDR1 SNHLY and CDR2 FYNNEI. This CDR3 contains 13 residues. CDR3 in amino acids: CASSHGANTEAFF. In DNA, the CDR3 is TGTGCCAGCAGCCACGGGGCAAACACTGAAGCTTTCTTT. Looking up the rest from reference TRBV2 and TRBJ1-1 gives the full variable domain: EPEVTQTPSHQVTQMGQEVILRCVPISNHLYFYWYRQILGQKVEFLVSFYNNEISEKSEIFDDQFSVERPDGSNFTLKIRSTKLEDSAMYFCASSHGANTEAFFGQGTRLTVV.

The gene calls are TRBV29-1 and TRBJ2-1; TRBD1 agrees at 7 bases. The germline gives CDR1 SQVTM, CDR2 ANQGSEA. This CDR3 is built from 12 residues. Trimming removed 5 bases from V and 7 bases from J; junction bases left unmatched: 5. The CDR3 region is CSVNQGVNEQFF. The CDR3 DNA reads as TGCAGCGTTAACCAGGGGGTGAATGAGCAGTTCTTC.

The CDR3 DNA reads as TGTGCCAGCAGCCCAGTCGGGACCCAGTACTTC. Translated, it gives CASSPVGTQYF. V and J are TRBV7-9 and TRBJ2-5; D ambiguous. The CDR3 loop spans 11 amino acids. Trimming took 5 bases from V and 7 from J, leaving 8 bases between them. Germline V gene lookup returns CDR1 SEHNR and CDR2 FQNEAQ (reference sequence).

The chain combines TRBV6-4 with TRBJ2-1, with a possible D match to TRBD2 (5 bases). The CDR3 sequence is 14 residues long. Germline lookup yields CDR1 MRHNA and CDR2 SNTAGT. V shed 4 bases and J shed 4 bases, with 11 bases lying between them. CDR3 residues: CASSGDGGYNEQFF. The CDR3, as DNA: TGTGCCAGCAGTGGGGATGGAGGATACAATGAGCAGTTCTTC.

A few counts support this clonotype. J is TRBJ2-7 and V is TRBV12-5; 10 bases line up with TRBD1. With 7 bases clipped from V and 1 base from J, the junction kept 4 bases outside the gene matches. Germline CDR1 is LGHNT and CDR2 is FRNRAP. The CDR3 runs 14 residues. CDR3 in DNA: TGTGCTAGTGCCAAGGGACAGGGGTCCTACGAGCAGTACTTC. It specifies CASAKGQGSYEQYF.

The table lists this clonotype with many counts. V gene TRBV2 combines with J gene TRBJ2-3; 7 positions agree with TRBD2. The trim removed 6 bases at V and 4 bases at J, leaving 4 bases unmatched. Germline CDR1 is SNHLY and CDR2 is FYNNEI. This CDR3 region has 13 residues. The CDR3 sequence is CASSGLVPDTQYF. The CDR3 coding sequence is TGTGCCAGCAGCGGACTAGTTCCAGATACGCAGTATTTT.

The J gene is TRBJ2-7, the V gene TRBV12-3 or TRBV12-4; D may be TRBD1 or TRBD2 (6 bases each). The CDR3 contains 14 residues. V lost 6 bases and J 3 bases, leaving 15 bases between the germline ends. The CDR3 region has the DNA TGTGCCAGCAGCGAACAGGGAGGAGACTACGAGCAGTACTTC. It translates to CASSEQGGDYEQYF.

This clonotype was detected ten times or more. The rearrangement joins TRBV5-1 to TRBJ2-2; 8 bases agree with TRBD2. Germline V gene data show CDR1 as SGHRS and CDR2 as YFSETQ. The ends lost 4 bases at V and 1 base at J; junction bases unmatched: 6. This CDR3 comprises 16 residues. DNA of the CDR3: TGCGCCAGCAGCCCCGGCACTAGCGGGAACACCGGGGAGCTGTTTTTT. This codes for CASSPGTSGNTGELFF.

The V call is TRBV29-1, the J call TRBJ1-2; D not certain. The CDR3 consists of 10 residues. Trimming removed 2 bases from V and 7 bases from J, with 5 bases in between. Looked up from germline, CDR1 is SQVTM and CDR2 is ANQGSEA. The CDR3 reads CSVERGGYTF. As DNA, the CDR3 is TGCAGCGTTGAACGGGGTGGCTACACCTTC.

The chain links TRBV6-6 to TRBJ1-3; TRBD1 matches at 7 bases. V was clipped by 6 bases and J by 2 bases; unmatched bases: 10. Germline CDR1 reads MNHNY; CDR2 reads SVGAGI (reference sequence). CDR3 length: 16 residues. The CDR3: CASRTRDSEPGNTIYF. In nucleotides, the CDR3 is TGTGCCAGCAGGACGAGGGACAGTGAGCCTGGAAACACCATATATTTT.

This clonotype was recorded many times. The chain couples TRBV12-3 or TRBV12-4 to TRBJ2-1; TRBD2 agrees at 7 bases. V lost 5 bases and J lost 4; bases outside the gene matches: 8. The CDR3 runs 15 residues. The CDR3 is CASSRGAGVYNEQFF. The CDR3 nucleotides are TGTGCCAGCAGTCGAGGGGCGGGAGTTTACAATGAGCAGTTCTTC.

The table lists this clonotype with many counts. The chain joins TRBV12-3 or TRBV12-4 to TRBJ1-5, with 7 bases aligning to TRBD1. The CDR3 spans 14 residues. Losses at the gene ends were 5 bases for V and 0 bases for J; bases not matched to a gene: 1. Written as DNA, the CDR3 is TGTGCCAGCAGTCAGGGGGATAGCAATCAGCCCCAGCATTTT. Translation: CASSQGDSNQPQHF.

At least ten counts were recorded for this clonotype. This chain uses TRBV9 with TRBJ2-2, with TRBD1 matching over 9 bases. There are 15 residues in the CDR3. Germline CDR1 and CDR2: SGDLS and YYNGEE. With V trimmed by 3 bases and J by 4 bases, 4 bases remained unmatched. CDR3 residues: CASSGGQGRTGELFF. For the CDR3, the DNA is TGTGCCAGCAGCGGGGGACAGGGACGCACCGGGGAGCTGTTTTTT.

In its sample, this clonotype was seen many times. The chain recombines TRBV18 with TRBJ1-4, with 9 bases aligning to TRBD1. CDR1 KGHSH and CDR2 LQKENI come from the germline V gene. Losses at the gene ends were 2 bases for V and 5 bases for J; bases not matched to a gene: 3. The CDR3 spans 15 residues. The CDR3 nucleotides read TGTGCCAGCTCACCAACCGGGACAGGGAATGAAAAACTGTTTTTT. It codes for CASSPTGTGNEKLFF.

The chain has TRBV4-1 and TRBJ2-5; 8 bases are shared with TRBD2. Germline CDR1 and CDR2: MGHRA and YSYEKL. The CDR3 has 18 residues. Trimming at V came to 0 bases and at J to 3 bases, leaving 12 bases not matched to a gene. The CDR3 DNA reads TGCGCCAGCAGCCAAGATCTGGCTAGCGGGCCGGTTAAAGAGACCCAGTACTTC. Translating it yields CASSQDLASGPVKETQYF.

The chain is built from TRBV30 and TRBJ2-7, with a tentative D call TRBD1 (5 bases). Germline V gene sequence: CDR1 GTSNPN, CDR2 SVGIG (reference sequence). V lost 1 base and J 6 bases, leaving 22 bases between the germline ends. This CDR3 contains 16 residues. CDR3: CAWSETPRQGPLEQYF. In DNA, the CDR3 is TGTGCCTGGAGTGAGACCCCGCGTCAGGGCCCCCTCGAGCAGTACTTC.

At least ten counts were recorded for this clonotype. The chain carries TRBV11-2 and TRBJ2-5; D unresolved. Germline loops: CDR1 SGHAT, CDR2 FQNNGV. V lost 3 bases, J lost 1 base, and 15 bases lay in between. The CDR3 has 16 residues. The CDR3 spells CASSFRSNVFQETQYF. The DNA for the CDR3 is TGTGCCAGCAGCTTCCGATCGAACGTCTTCCAAGAGACCCAGTACTTC. Variable domain in full (rest from reference TRBV11-2 and TRBJ2-5): EAGVAQSPRYKIIEKRQSVAFWCNPISGHATLYWYQQILGQGPKLLIQFQNNGVVDDSQLPKDRFSAERLKGVDSTLKIQPAKLEDSAVYLCASSFRSNVFQETQYFGPGTRLLVL.

V usage is TRBV9 and J usage is TRBJ1-2; 7 bases are a match to TRBD1. After removal of 2 bases from V and 9 bases from J, the junction contained 19 bases not matched to a gene. CDR3 length equals 17 residues. CDR1 is SGDLS, CDR2 YYNGEE, per germline. Here the CDR3 reads CASSVGGGGITSHSYTF. The CDR3 DNA follows: TGTGCCAGCAGCGTTGGCGGAGGGGGCATAACCTCCCATAGCTACACCTTC.

This clonotype was counted at least ten times. CDR3 coding DNA: TGTGCCAGCAGCGTAGAGGGTAGCGGCTCCTACAATGAGCAGTTCTTC. This translates into CASSVEGSGSYNEQFF. The chain links TRBV9 to TRBJ2-1; D may be TRBD2 (6 bases). The V end lost 0 bases, the J end lost 0 bases, and 10 bases lay between the germline ends. The CDR3 length is 16 residues. Germline V CDR1 and CDR2: SGDLS, YYNGEE.

V and J are TRBV6-5 and TRBJ2-1, with TRBD2 matching over 7 bases. With V trimmed by 6 bases and J by 7 bases, 6 bases remained unmatched. This CDR3 contains 13 residues. Germline lookup yields CDR1 MNHEY and CDR2 SVGAGI. This CDR3 is CASSLLAWNEQFF. The CDR3 nucleotides are TGTGCCAGCAGCCTACTAGCGTGGAATGAGCAGTTCTTC.

There are a few counts of this clonotype. This sequence joins TRBV6-1 and TRBJ2-1; TRBD1 agrees at 10 bases. After removal of 8 bases from V and 6 bases from J, the junction contained 10 bases not matched to a gene. Germline V gene data show CDR1 as MNHNS and CDR2 as SASEGT. CDR3 length equals 15 residues. CDR3 loop: CASGHGTGVINEQFF. For the CDR3, the DNA is TGTGCCAGCGGCCACGGGACAGGGGTGATCAATGAGCAGTTCTTC.

This clonotype was recorded at least ten times. This rearrangement joins TRBV7-8 to TRBJ2-5; TRBD2 might be the D (5 bases). Trimming took off 1 base at V and 5 bases at J, with 11 bases between the two ends. CDR1 is SGHVS, CDR2 FQNEAQ, per germline. The CDR3 extends over 14 amino acids. This CDR3 is CASSLGVERETQYF. For the CDR3, the DNA is TGTGCCAGCAGCTTAGGCGTGGAGCGGGAGACCCAGTACTTC.

This CDR3 is CASSENWNNSPLHF. CDR3 coding DNA: TGTGCCAGCAGCGAGAACTGGAATAATTCACCCCTCCACTTT. The J gene is TRBJ1-6, the V gene TRBV9; no clear D. This CDR3 contains 14 residues. Germline V gene data show CDR1 as SGDLS and CDR2 as YYNGEE. V was trimmed by 3 bases and J by 5 bases, leaving 9 bases between them. Together with reference TRBV9 and TRBJ1-6, the CDR3 gives the full variable domain: DSGVTQTPKHLITATGQRVTLRCSPRSGDLSVYWYQQSLDQGLQFLIQYYNGEERAKGNILERFSAQQFPDLHSELNLSSLELGDSALYFCASSENWNNSPLHFGNGTRLTVT.

This clonotype was picked up many times. The chain employs TRBV12-3 or TRBV12-4 and TRBJ2-1, with TRBD2 identical over 10 bases. Trimming removed 4 bases from V and 8 bases from J; junction bases left unmatched: 11. This CDR3 spans 16 amino acids. CDR3 sequence (DNA): TGTGCCAGCAGTTCTACCACTAGCGGGAATCTCGATGAGCAGTTCTTC. Its protein product is CASSSTTSGNLDEQFF.

This rearrangement joins TRBV29-1 to TRBJ2-3, with 9 positions matching TRBD2. Looked up from germline, CDR1 is SQVTM and CDR2 is ANQGSEA. This CDR3 has 13 amino acids. J lost 4 bases, V lost 7 bases, and 6 bases had no gene match. This chain's CDR3 is CSASGGRADTQYF. The CDR3 nucleotides are TGCAGCGCCAGCGGGGGGCGGGCAGATACGCAGTATTTT.

The V call is TRBV24-1, the J call TRBJ2-4; D may correspond to TRBD1 or TRBD2 (5 bases each). CDR3 length: 15 amino acids. CDR1 KGHDR and CDR2 SFDVKD come from the germline V gene. V lost 4 bases and J lost 0, with 9 bases in between. CDR3 coding DNA: TGTGCCACCAGTGAAGGGACGGCAGCCAAAAACATTCAGTACTTC. Residues: CATSEGTAAKNIQYF.